Presented here are 28 T cell receptor beta chains from one specimen sequenced in a study of T cell responses to AZD1222 COVID-19 vaccine. Profiled with immunoSEQ multiplex PCR; TCRdb holds only in-frame clones, not every one. The table lists 95,000 to 110,000 clones, 75% to 95% of them singletons. The specimen comprised peripheral blood, sampled on day 0 of AZD1222 vaccination. These receptors were taken from an adult in good health.

V and J are TRBV18 and TRBJ1-5; D not certain. Germline V gene data show CDR1 as KGHSH and CDR2 as LQKENI. This CDR3 spans 14 amino acids. The V and J ends lost 3 bases and 3 bases respectively, with 9 bases between them. CDR3 DNA sequence: TGTGCCAGCTCACCGAGCGGCTTCAATCAGCCCCAGCATTTT. Translated, it gives CASSPSGFNQPQHF. The full variable domain, with the rest looked up from reference TRBV18 and TRBJ1-5, is NAGVMQNPRHLVRRRGQEARLRCSPMKGHSHVYWYRQLPEEGLKFMVYLQKENIIDESGMPKERFSAEFPKEGPSILRIQQVVRGDSAAYFCASSPSGFNQPQHFGDGTRLSIL.

The V call is TRBV4-3, the J call TRBJ2-7, with TRBD1 matching over 10 bases. This CDR3 has 16 amino acids. CDR1 and CDR2 (germline): LGHNA, YSLEER. Unmatched junction bases numbered 9, after V lost 0 bases and J lost 7 bases. In nucleotides, the CDR3 is TGCGCCAGCAGCCAAGACCATGGACAGGGGGTGGGGGAGCAGTACTTC. It translates to CASSQDHGQGVGEQYF.

The chain uses TRBV29-1 and TRBJ2-2; 8 bases line up with TRBD1. With V trimmed by 0 bases and J by 6 bases, 3 bases remained unmatched. The CDR3 is 14 amino acids. The germline gives CDR1 SQVTM, CDR2 ANQGSEA. For the CDR3, the DNA is TGCAGCGTTGAAGATCCACAGGGGGCCGGGGAGCTGTTTTTT. Translation gives CSVEDPQGAGELFF.

V gene TRBV19 combines with J gene TRBJ1-2, with D unresolved. The length of the CDR3 is 13 residues. Trimming removed 7 bases at V and 0 bases at J, with 9 bases between. CDR1 and CDR2 from the germline V gene are LNHDA and SQIVND (reference sequence). The CDR3 here is CASTTAANYGYTF. The CDR3 nucleotides are TGTGCCAGTACCACGGCTGCTAACTATGGCTACACCTTC.

J is TRBJ2-2 and V is TRBV19; TRBD1 aligns across 8 bases. The J segment lost 1 base and the V segment lost 5 bases, leaving 3 bases of the junction unmatched. Germline assignment: CDR1 LNHDA and CDR2 SQIVND (reference sequence). The CDR3 is 15 residues long. CDR3 coding DNA: TGTGCCAGTAGTCTCGGGACAGGGAACACCGGGGAGCTGTTTTTT. Translating it yields CASSLGTGNTGELFF.

The chain employs TRBV13 and TRBJ1-6; D is uncertain. With 5 bases removed from V and 6 bases from J, the gap between germline ends came to 17 bases. The CDR3 length is 16 residues. Germline V gives CDR1 PRHDT, CDR2 FYEKMQ (reference sequence). The CDR3: CASSTSSLPANSPLHF. In DNA, the CDR3 is TGTGCCAGCAGCACTTCAAGCCTACCCGCTAATTCACCCCTCCACTTT.

CDR3 region: CASNSAGGIYGYTF. The DNA of the CDR3 is TGTGCCAGCAACTCTGCGGGCGGGATCTATGGCTACACCTTC. The chain carries TRBV6-5 and TRBJ1-2; D remains ambiguous. V lost 7 bases, J lost 4 bases, and 16 bases lay in between. The CDR3 is 14 residues long. Per germline, CDR1 MNHEY and CDR2 SVGAGI.

The table lists this clone with a count of one. CDR3 sequence (DNA): TGTGCCAGCAGCTCGGGACACCCGAACACTGAAGCTTTCTTT. Protein product: CASSSGHPNTEAFF. The chain recombines TRBV7-9 with TRBJ1-1; weak D call: TRBD1 (6 bases). CDR1 is SEHNR and CDR2 is FQNEAQ in the germline V gene (reference sequence). Between the trimmed V and J ends, which lost 4 bases and 1 base, there was a span of 10 bases. The CDR3 spans 14 residues.

V and J are TRBV29-1 and TRBJ2-3; 10 nucleotides agree with TRBD2. Looked up from germline, CDR1 is SQVTM and CDR2 is ANQGSEA. The CDR3 length is 15 residues. V lost 4 bases to trimming and J lost 6 bases; unmatched junction nucleotides: 10. The DNA for the CDR3 is TGCAGCGTTGTTAAAGCGGGAGGGCCCCGCGATACGCAGTATTTT. Translating gives CSVVKAGGPRDTQYF.

This chain links TRBV7-8 with TRBJ1-2, with a weak D call TRBD1 (6 bases). Germline-derived CDR1 and CDR2 are SGHVS and FQNEAQ. This CDR3 comprises 15 residues. The V and J ends lost 5 bases and 8 bases respectively, with 21 bases between them. The CDR3 DNA sequence: TGTGCCAGCAGCCACGGAGGAGGGGGAAGAGAAGGCTACACCTTC. Translation: CASSHGGGGREGYTF.

This chain connects TRBV7-2 to TRBJ2-7, with a possible D match to TRBD1 (5 bases). CDR3 length equals 14 residues. V lost 1 base to trimming and J lost 3 bases, with 10 bases between them. In germline, CDR1 is SGHTA, CDR2 FQGNSA. DNA of the CDR3: TGTGCCAGCAGCTTAGACAGGACAAGCTACGAGCAGTACTTC. It yields the protein CASSLDRTSYEQYF.

The V call is TRBV4-2, the J call TRBJ2-2; perhaps TRBD2 as D (5 bases). The V end lost 1 base, the J end lost 0 bases, and 12 bases lay between the germline ends. This CDR3 spans 17 amino acids. Germline CDR1 LGHNA, CDR2 YNFKEQ. The CDR3 loop reads CASSQARPLANTGELFF. The DNA for the CDR3 is TGTGCCAGCAGCCAAGCTCGCCCACTAGCGAACACCGGGGAGCTGTTTTTT.

The V gene is TRBV7-2, the J gene TRBJ1-1; maybe TRBD1 (5 bases). The germline gives CDR1 SGHTA, CDR2 FQGNSA. Trimming removed 1 base from V and 1 base from J, with 10 bases in between. CDR3 size: 15 residues. CDR3 nucleotide sequence: TGTGCCAGCAGCTTAGGGGGCGACAGGAACACTGAAGCTTTCTTT. Amino acids: CASSLGGDRNTEAFF. Using reference TRBV7-2 and TRBJ1-1 for the parts outside the CDR3, the full variable domain is GAGVSQSPSNKVTEKGKDVELRCDPISGHTALYWYRQSLGQGLEFLIYFQGNSAPDKSGLPSDRFSAERTGGSVSTLTIQRTQQEDSAVYLCASSLGGDRNTEAFFGQGTRLTVV.

This chain uses TRBV29-1 with TRBJ2-1; 10 bases line up with TRBD1. Germline V gives CDR1 SQVTM, CDR2 ANQGSEA. V gave up 7 bases and J gave up 2 bases; unmatched junction bases: 5. The CDR3 spans 14 residues. CDR3 DNA: TGCAGCGGGGCGACAGGGGGCGCCTACAATGAGCAGTTCTTC. Protein product: CSGATGGAYNEQFF.

The chain has TRBV18 and TRBJ1-5; a weak D match, TRBD1 (5 bases). Germline loops: CDR1 KGHSH, CDR2 LQKENI. V lost 3 bases, J lost 8 bases, and 17 bases lay in between. This CDR3 has 15 residues. The CDR3 here is CASSPGPSPYEPQHF. In DNA form, the CDR3 reads TGTGCCAGCTCACCGGGGCCTTCCCCCTACGAGCCCCAGCATTTT.

Details on this clone: Additional DNA sequences in this sample encode the identical CDR3. The chain carries TRBV27 and TRBJ2-7; 11 bases are shared with TRBD2. Trimming at V came to 5 bases and at J to 2 bases, leaving 5 bases not matched to a gene. Germline-derived CDR1 and CDR2 are MNHEY and SMNVEV (reference sequence). CDR3 length: 15 residues. This CDR3 reads CASSLGTSGTYEQYF. The DNA for the CDR3 is TGTGCCAGCAGTCTTGGGACTAGCGGAACCTACGAGCAGTACTTC.

The chain carries TRBV11-2 and TRBJ2-1; D unresolved. The CDR3 sequence is 13 residues long. The V end lost 5 bases, the J end lost 6 bases, and 11 bases lay between the germline ends. CDR1 is SGHAT, CDR2 FQNNGV, per germline. The chain's CDR3 is CASSPTESNEQFF. Here the CDR3 DNA reads TGTGCCAGCAGCCCGACTGAGAGCAATGAGCAGTTCTTC.

This chain uses TRBV18 with TRBJ1-4, with D maybe TRBD1 (5 bases). Trimming stripped 3 bases from V and 8 bases from J, with 13 bases between. Germline CDR1 and CDR2: KGHSH and LQKENI. CDR3 length: 14 residues. The CDR3 nucleotides are TGTGCCAGCTCACCTCAGAACCGGGACGAAAAACTGTTTTTT. It translates to CASSPQNRDEKLFF.

The CDR3 DNA reads TGTGCCAGCAGGCGGGGCAGGAATTCACCCCTCCACTTT. Amino acids: CASRRGRNSPLHF. V and J are TRBV27 and TRBJ1-6, with D possibly TRBD1 on 5 matching bases. Trimming stripped 6 bases from V and 7 bases from J, with 10 bases between. The CDR3 has 13 residues. CDR1 is MNHEY and CDR2 is SMNVEV in the germline V gene (reference sequence).

The chain is built from TRBV20-1 and TRBJ2-7, with D hard to call. Trimming removed 6 bases from V and 5 bases from J, with 11 bases in between. Germline lookup yields CDR1 DFQATT and CDR2 SNEGSKA (reference sequence). The CDR3 covers 11 residues. The CDR3 sequence: CSASSDNEQYF. The CDR3 nucleotides read TGCAGTGCAAGCAGTGACAACGAGCAGTACTTC.

The chain couples TRBV5-1 to TRBJ2-5; 7 bases map to TRBD2. The length of the CDR3 is 16 residues. Germline assignment: CDR1 SGHRS and CDR2 YFSETQ. V was clipped by 3 bases and J by 3 bases; unmatched bases: 11. DNA for the CDR3: TGCGCCAGCAGCTCCGTTTGGGGAGGGGCTGAAGAGACCCAGTACTTC. Translation gives CASSSVWGGAEETQYF.

CDR3 amino acids: CASSALGGYYNEQFF. The CDR3 bases are TGTGCCAGCAGTGCGCTAGGGGGGTATTACAATGAGCAGTTCTTC. V and J are TRBV25-1 and TRBJ2-1; D may match TRBD1 or TRBD2 (6 bases each). CDR1 and CDR2 from the germline V gene are MGHDK and SYGVNS. V was trimmed by 4 bases and J by 4 bases, leaving 14 bases between them. The CDR3 length is 15 residues. Full variable domain (missing parts from reference TRBV25-1 and TRBJ2-1): EADIYQTPRYLVIGTGKKITLECSQTMGHDKMYWYQQDPGMELHLIHYSYGVNSTEKGDLSSESTVSRIRTEHFPLTLESARPSHTSQYLCASSALGGYYNEQFFGPGTRLTVL.

The genes are TRBV28 and TRBJ1-2; 8 bases agree with TRBD1. CDR1 is MDHEN, CDR2 SYDVKM, per germline. J lost 7 bases, V lost 2 bases, and 12 bases had no gene match. This CDR3 comprises 16 residues. CDR3 in amino acids: CASSLPLTGGSSGYTF. CDR3 sequence (DNA): TGTGCCAGCAGTTTACCCCTAACAGGGGGGTCTTCTGGCTACACCTTC.

The table lists this clone with a few counts. This chain joins TRBV15 and TRBJ1-3, with 9 bases that match TRBD1. Trimming took 0 bases from V and 0 from J; bases not matched to a gene: 9. Per the germline V gene, CDR1 is LNHNV and CDR2 is YYDKDF (reference sequence). CDR3 length: 19 residues. The DNA for the CDR3 is TGTGCCACCAGCAGAGAGAGGGTTGGACAGGGGTACTCTGGAAACACCATATATTTT. Translated: CATSRERVGQGYSGNTIYF.

V gene TRBV6-1 combines with J gene TRBJ2-7; 15 nucleotides match TRBD2. V lost 3 bases to trimming and J lost 6 bases; unmatched junction nucleotides: 3. Per the germline V gene, CDR1 is MNHNS and CDR2 is SASEGT. This CDR3 spans 15 amino acids. In DNA form, the CDR3 reads TGTGCCAGCAGTGATCGGACTAGCGGGAGGGGCGAGCAGTACTTC. Translation: CASSDRTSGRGEQYF.

V is TRBV19 and J is TRBJ1-3, with a weak D call TRBD1 (5 bases). Germline lookup yields CDR1 LNHDA and CDR2 SQIVND (reference sequence). The V and J ends lost 7 bases and 0 bases respectively, with 10 bases between them. There are 14 residues in the CDR3. The CDR3 DNA reads as TGTGCCAGTACAGACAGTCACTCTGGAAACACCATATATTTT. Residues: CASTDSHSGNTIYF.

The chain is built from TRBV18 and TRBJ1-5; D remains unclear. Looked up from germline, CDR1 is KGHSH and CDR2 is LQKENI. This CDR3 spans 17 amino acids. Trimming took 0 bases from V and 0 from J, leaving 12 bases between them. CDR3 in amino acids: CASSPPSSLGSNQPQHF. The CDR3 DNA reads as TGTGCCAGCTCACCACCGTCCTCCCTCGGTAGCAATCAGCCCCAGCATTTT.

The rearrangement joins TRBV18 to TRBJ2-7; 7 bases agree with TRBD1. CDR1 is KGHSH and CDR2 is LQKENI in the germline V gene. J was trimmed by 6 bases and V by 0 bases; bases with no gene match: 5. The CDR3 consists of 14 residues. In DNA form, the CDR3 reads TGTGCCAGCTCACCACCTAGGGGGCTCGGCGAGCAGTACTTC. As protein: CASSPPRGLGEQYF.